Listed here are 23 T cell receptor beta chains from one sample, sequenced in a study of memory CD4+ T cells and cytomegalovirus serostatus. Single viable CD3+CD4+CD8-CD45RO+ cells were sorted as the memory CD4+ T cells. The repertoire was sequenced with immunoSEQ multiplex PCR; TCRdb's copy has only in-frame clones and lacks some. The sample yields 60,000 to 70,000 clones, around three quarters seen once. Source material: memory CD4+ T cells from blood. Receptors originate from an adult in good health and CMV-seronegative. Some clones in this sample may be carry-over from other donors' samples.

The V call is TRBV29-1, the J call TRBJ1-2; no clear D gene. CDR3 length: 11 residues. The germline CDR1 and CDR2 sequences are SQVTM and ANQGSEA. V was clipped by 3 bases and J by 2 bases, with 4 bases between them. This CDR3 reads CSVDRNYGYTF. The CDR3 DNA sequence: TGCAGCGTTGACAGGAACTATGGCTACACCTTC.

V is TRBV5-4 and J is TRBJ2-7; 11 nucleotides agree with TRBD1. This CDR3 has 15 amino acids. With 0 bases clipped from V and 7 bases from J, the junction kept 6 bases outside the gene matches. The germline CDR1 and CDR2 sequences are SGHNT and YYREEE (reference sequence). The CDR3 loop reads CASSLGGQGAGEQYF. CDR3 sequence (DNA): TGTGCCAGCAGCTTGGGCGGACAGGGGGCGGGGGAGCAGTACTTC.

The chain couples TRBV5-5 to TRBJ2-5; possible D gene TRBD1, 5 bases. V lost 3 bases, J lost 1 base, and 13 bases lay in between. Per the germline V gene, CDR1 is SGHKS and CDR2 is YYEKEE (reference sequence). The CDR3 runs 15 residues. CDR3 bases: TGTGCCAGCAGCTCGCCCGACAGAGGCCAAGAGACCCAGTACTTC. It yields the protein CASSSPDRGQETQYF.

V usage is TRBV6-1 and J usage is TRBJ2-7; unclear D gene. This CDR3 contains 14 residues. V was cut by 1 base and J by 3 bases, with 10 bases left in between. Germline values: CDR1 MNHNS, CDR2 SASEGT. The DNA of the CDR3 is TGTGCCAGCAGTGAAGACAATAGCAGCTACGAGCAGTACTTC. It codes for CASSEDNSSYEQYF.

The J gene is TRBJ2-3, the V gene TRBV7-8; 9 nucleotides agree with TRBD2. Germline lookup yields CDR1 SGHVS and CDR2 FQNEAQ. This CDR3 spans 15 amino acids. Trimming took 3 bases from V and 8 from J; bases not matched to a gene: 9. CDR3 residues: CASSFPSGGTRTQYF. The DNA of the CDR3 is TGTGCCAGCAGCTTCCCCAGCGGGGGGACACGTACGCAGTATTTT.

The gene calls are TRBV4-3 and TRBJ2-2; possible D gene TRBD2, 5 bases. The CDR3 length is 14 residues. In germline, CDR1 is LGHNA, CDR2 YSLEER. V shed 1 base and J shed 7 bases, with 10 bases lying between them. The CDR3 DNA reads TGCGCCAGCAGCCAAGTCGGGGAGATCGGGGAGCTGTTTTTT. Residues: CASSQVGEIGELFF.

The chain links TRBV30 to TRBJ2-7, with D perhaps given as TRBD1 or TRBD2 (6 bases each). Between the trimmed V and J ends, which lost 3 bases and 0 bases, there was a span of 15 bases. CDR1 GTSNPN and CDR2 SVGIG come from the germline V gene (reference sequence). CDR3 size: 15 residues. CDR3 region: CAWSVRGVSSYEQYF. DNA of the CDR3: TGTGCCTGGAGCGTTAGGGGGGTAAGCTCCTACGAGCAGTACTTC.

The V and J genes are TRBV12-5 and TRBJ1-4; 10 bases agree with TRBD1. With V trimmed by 4 bases and J by 8 bases, 4 bases remained unmatched. The CDR3 is 14 amino acids. CDR1 and CDR2 from the germline V gene are LGHNT and FRNRAP. In nucleotides, the CDR3 is TGTGCTAGTGGTTCTGGACAGGGGGGCGAAAAACTGTTTTTT. It specifies CASGSGQGGEKLFF.

This clone was seen once. The rearrangement joins TRBV30 to TRBJ2-3; D is unclear. CDR3 length: 13 amino acids. The germline CDR1 and CDR2 sequences are GTSNPN and SVGIG (reference sequence). V was cut by 0 bases and J by 5 bases, with 9 bases left in between. CDR3 amino acids: CAWSVRARDTQYF. The CDR3 DNA follows: TGTGCCTGGAGTGTACGGGCGAGAGATACGCAGTATTTT.

The chain recombines TRBV28 with TRBJ2-5, with TRBD1 identical over 7 bases. This CDR3 spans 16 amino acids. The V and J ends lost 2 bases and 3 bases, in that order; junction bases with no gene match: 9. CDR1 is MDHEN and CDR2 is SYDVKM in the germline V gene. In DNA, the CDR3 is TGTGCCAGCAGTTTAGTGGCAGGGGGTGGGGAAGAGACCCAGTACTTC. Translating it yields CASSLVAGGGEETQYF.

The chain employs TRBV7-2 and TRBJ1-1, with D perhaps matching TRBD1 (5 bases). Germline-derived CDR1 and CDR2 are SGHTA and FQGNSA. This CDR3 contains 14 residues. Trimming stripped 5 bases from V and 1 base from J, with 11 bases between. CDR3 protein: CASSLGPSNTEAFF. DNA of the CDR3: TGTGCCAGCAGCCTGGGACCGTCGAACACTGAAGCTTTCTTT.

The rearrangement joins TRBV5-4 to TRBJ2-7; 7 bases are a match to TRBD2. Per germline, CDR1 SGHNT and CDR2 YYREEE (reference sequence). V trimming: 2 bases; J trimming: 5 bases; junction bases outside the gene matches: 7. The CDR3 is made up of 14 amino acids. The chain's CDR3 is CASSLAGIYNEQYF. CDR3 in DNA: TGTGCCAGCAGCTTAGCGGGAATTTACAACGAGCAGTACTTC.

This clone occurred a few times. This chain joins TRBV5-1 and TRBJ1-1; D unclear. V was trimmed by 6 bases and J by 0 bases, leaving 12 bases between them. Per germline, CDR1 SGHRS and CDR2 YFSETQ. CDR3 size: 14 residues. The CDR3 nucleotides are TGCGCCAGCACCGAACAGAGTATGAACACTGAAGCTTTCTTT. Translated: CASTEQSMNTEAFF.

In nucleotides, the CDR3 is TGTGCCAGTAGTATGGGACAACGGGACACCATATATTTT. Encoded protein: CASSMGQRDTIYF. The chain joins TRBV19 to TRBJ1-3; D might be TRBD1 (6 bases). Per germline, CDR1 LNHDA and CDR2 SQIVND (reference sequence). V gave up 3 bases and J gave up 8 bases, with 11 bases separating them. CDR3 length: 13 residues.

The sample holds a few counts of this clone. This sequence joins TRBV16 and TRBJ1-1, with D unclear. The germline CDR1 and CDR2 sequences are KGHSY and FQNENV. Trimming stripped 5 bases from V and 0 bases from J, with 7 bases between. The CDR3 sequence is 13 residues long. CDR3 bases: TGTGCCAGCAGCGCTGACTTGAACACTGAAGCTTTCTTT. Protein: CASSADLNTEAFF.

The chain employs TRBV7-2 and TRBJ1-1, with D perhaps matching TRBD1 (5 bases). Per germline, CDR1 SGHTA and CDR2 FQGNSA. The CDR3 is 13 residues long. The ends were cut back, 3 bases at V and 5 bases at J, with 10 bases in the middle. The CDR3 loop is CASSLGVETEAFF. The DNA for the CDR3 is TGTGCCAGCAGCTTGGGGGTGGAAACTGAAGCTTTCTTT.

The chain carries TRBV5-1 and TRBJ2-3, with D maybe TRBD2 (6 bases). The ends were cut back, 0 bases at V and 6 bases at J, with 11 bases in the middle. The CDR3 consists of 14 residues. Germline CDR1 reads SGHRS; CDR2 reads YFSETQ. The chain's CDR3 is CASSLAGVGDTQYF. CDR3 bases: TGCGCCAGCAGCTTGGCGGGAGTGGGTGATACGCAGTATTTT.

V usage is TRBV19 and J usage is TRBJ1-2; the D is unclear. V was clipped by 4 bases and J by 10 bases, with 13 bases between them. This CDR3 comprises 12 residues. The V gene's germline CDR1 is LNHDA and CDR2 SQIVND (reference sequence). CDR3 DNA: TGTGCCAGTAGTAGGGGTCGGGGTGTCTACACCTTC. Residues: CASSRGRGVYTF.

This chain connects TRBV28 to TRBJ1-3; no definite D call. V was shortened by 3 bases and J by 0 bases, with 15 bases between the two germline ends. The CDR3 extends over 17 amino acids. Germline CDR1 reads MDHEN; CDR2 reads SYDVKM. The CDR3 sequence: CASSFGQRRSSGNTIYF. DNA of the CDR3: TGTGCCAGCAGTTTCGGGCAGAGAAGGAGCTCTGGAAACACCATATATTTT.

The chain carries TRBV30 and TRBJ1-3, with D uncertain. V was shortened by 2 bases and J by 0 bases, with 8 bases between the two germline ends. This CDR3 has 14 residues. Germline assignment: CDR1 GTSNPN and CDR2 SVGIG (reference sequence). CDR3 sequence (DNA): TGTGCCTGGAGTTCACACGGCTCTGGAAACACCATATATTTT. It is translated as CAWSSHGSGNTIYF.

V is TRBV2 and J is TRBJ1-4, with 7 bases fitting TRBD1. After removal of 7 bases from V and 3 bases from J, the junction contained 5 bases not matched to a gene. The CDR3 totals 14 residues. CDR1 and CDR2 (germline): SNHLY, FYNNEI. The CDR3 loop reads CASKEGASNEKLFF. The CDR3 DNA reads as TGTGCCAGCAAGGAGGGGGCCTCTAATGAAAAACTGTTTTTT.

This sequence joins TRBV4-1 and TRBJ1-5; D gene uncertain. CDR1 is MGHRA and CDR2 is YSYEKL in the germline V gene. The CDR3 contains 14 residues. V was cut by 1 base and J by 2 bases, with 6 bases left in between. The CDR3 sequence is CASSQGPGNQPQHF. CDR3 bases: TGCGCCAGCAGCCAAGGGCCCGGCAATCAGCCCCAGCATTTT.

This chain connects TRBV6-5 to TRBJ2-5; 11 positions agree with TRBD2. The J segment lost 4 bases and the V segment lost 6 bases, leaving 7 bases of the junction unmatched. This CDR3 spans 15 amino acids. CDR1 is MNHEY and CDR2 is SVGAGI in the germline V gene. The chain's CDR3 is CASSQDSGRVETQYF. The CDR3, as DNA: TGTGCCAGCAGCCAGGATAGCGGGAGGGTAGAGACCCAGTACTTC.